This TCR beta chain is drawn from a study of blood T cells in healthy people across ages. In this sample, this clonotype turned up many times. Antigen unknown. The CDR3 runs to 14 residues. Trimming removed 1 base at V and 6 bases at J, with 10 bases between. The germline CDR1 and CDR2 sequences are SGHTA and FQGNSA. A second PCR, run for roughly 7 to 11 cycles, used a sample-barcoded 5' primer plus a J-beta primer mix. TCRdb itself ran the 5' RACE reads through MiXCR, one entry per CDR3 protein. The sample consists of roughly 500,000 distinct CDR3 sequences, 25% to 30% of them appearing once. General study findings and limits: Diversity was estimated from one million T cells, and these estimates were considered underestimates.

Each individual donor underwent a draw of about 9.1 milliliters of peripheral blood. The study isolated at least 7 million PBMCs from each sample. No fewer than 5 micrograms of total RNA were isolated from every sample. The TCR was taken from a woman aged 70-85 years in good health. The V and J genes are TRBV7-2 and TRBJ2-1; D not resolved. Sequencing was carried out using blood. Here the CDR3 reads CASSLGPHINEQFF. The CDR3, as DNA: TGTGCCAGCAGCTTAGGGCCCCACATCAATGAGCAGTTCTTC.